Listed below are T cell receptor beta chains from one sample, sequenced in a study of molecular identifiers for immune sequencing clone quantification. In TCRdb, the PCR reads were re-called with MiXCR into one record per CDR3 protein. The data show approximately 670,000 distinct CDR3 sequences, about 20% seen once. The sample taken for sequencing was naive CD8+ T cells from blood, with Jurkat cell RNA spiked in. These receptors came from a human donor in good health. Some libraries in this study had Jurkat cell RNA spiked in. Each CDR3 is given with its conserved first and last residue. The D gene is left open where the match is weak. Not every row has a clone size; where given, it reads once, few, many or a size class.

TRBJ1-3	TRBD1	many	TRBV2	CASRDRGFSGNTIYF	TGTGCCAGCAGGGACAGGGGATTCTCTGGAAACACCATATATTTT
TRBJ2-2	-	-	TRBV7-2	CASSPADGAENGELFF	TGTGCCAGCAGCCCCGCCGACGGGGCCGAAAACGGGGAGCTGTTTTTT
TRBJ2-6	-	many	TRBV19	CASSPGQGSSGANVLTF	TGTGCCAGTAGTCCCGGTCAGGGTAGCTCTGGGGCCAACGTCCTGACTTTC
TRBJ1-2	TRBD1	many	TRBV12-5	CASGAGTVSFYGYTF	TGTGCTAGTGGCGCCGGGACAGTATCGTTCTATGGCTACACCTTC
TRBJ2-6	-	-	TRBV27	CASSSSRVSGANVLTF	TGTGCCAGCAGTTCCTCAAGGGTCTCTGGGGCCAACGTCCTGACTTTC
TRBJ1-4	TRBD1	few	TRBV12-3/TRBV12-4	CASTRQGYATNEKLFF	TGTGCCAGCACCCGACAGGGGTATGCAACTAATGAAAAACTGTTTTTT
TRBJ2-7	-	many	TRBV19	CASRRAGGPYEQYF	TGTGCCAGTAGGCGGGCAGGGGGGCCCTACGAGCAGTACTTC
TRBJ2-2	TRBD2	many	TRBV6-2/TRBV6-3	CASSHQEIAGYGVLTGELFF	TGTGCCAGCAGTCACCAAGAGATAGCGGGATACGGGGTGTTGACCGGGGAGCTGTTTTTT
TRBJ1-5	-	many	TRBV6-2/TRBV6-3	CASSYLGHPGQPQHF	TGTGCCAGCAGTTACCTAGGCCATCCAGGTCAGCCCCAGCATTTT
TRBJ2-5	-	many	TRBV12-5	CASGLSTHQETQYF	TGTGCTAGTGGTTTGAGTACGCACCAAGAGACCCAGTACTTC
TRBJ2-7	-	many	TRBV6-6	CASRYAGEQYF	TGTGCCAGCAGATACGCGGGGGAGCAGTACTTC
TRBJ2-7	TRBD1	many	TRBV28	CASSLLSDRGLGYEQYF	TGTGCCAGCAGTTTACTTTCGGACAGGGGGCTCGGGTACGAGCAGTACTTC
TRBJ2-7	-	many	TRBV9	CASSVGNTYEQYF	TGTGCCAGCAGCGTAGGGAACACCTACGAGCAGTACTTC
TRBJ2-2	-	many	TRBV20-1	CSARADGANTGELFF	TGCAGTGCTAGAGCGGACGGCGCGAACACCGGGGAGCTGTTTTTT
TRBJ2-5	-	few	TRBV9	CASSVASGVPGAQYF	TGTGCCAGCAGCGTAGCTTCCGGGGTCCCCGGGGCCCAGTACTTC
TRBJ1-5	-	many	TRBV7-2	CASSLSVISNQPQHF	TGTGCCAGCAGCTTATCGGTAATCAGCAATCAGCCCCAGCATTTT
TRBJ2-7	TRBD1	-	TRBV7-3	CASSLIGRGIGEQYF	TGTGCCAGCAGCTTAATCGGCAGGGGGATTGGCGAGCAGTACTTC
TRBJ2-7	-	many	TRBV6-6	CASSHLSNYEQYF	TGTGCCAGCAGTCACCTATCAAACTACGAGCAGTACTTC
TRBJ2-2	TRBD1	many	TRBV6-2/TRBV6-3	CASSWDPGQGNTGELFF	TGTGCCAGCAGTTGGGACCCGGGACAGGGTAACACCGGGGAGCTGTTTTTT
TRBJ1-2	-	many	TRBV2	CASSEGAGAPFNYGYTF	TGTGCCAGCAGTGAAGGGGCAGGGGCCCCCTTTAACTATGGCTACACCTTC
TRBJ2-5	TRBD1	-	TRBV12-3/TRBV12-4	CATRDSLQETQYF	TGTGCCACTAGGGACAGTCTGCAAGAGACCCAGTACTTC
TRBJ2-1	TRBD2	many	TRBV29-1	CSVGGGSYNEQFF	TGCAGCGTTGGCGGGGGCTCCTACAATGAGCAGTTCTTC
TRBJ2-2	-	many	TRBV6-5	CASSYDTGELFF	TGTGCCAGCAGTTACGACACCGGGGAGCTGTTTTTT
TRBJ1-1	TRBD1	many	TRBV6-2/TRBV6-3	CASSSVGQGNTEAFF	TGTGCCAGCAGTTCGGTGGGACAGGGGAACACTGAAGCTTTCTTT
TRBJ1-4	-	-	TRBV25-1	CASKGSQAATNEKLFF	TGTGCCAGCAAGGGATCTCAGGCCGCAACTAATGAAAAACTGTTTTTT
TRBJ1-1	-	many	TRBV7-2	CASSLAWGAEAFF	TGTGCCAGCAGCTTAGCCTGGGGCGCTGAAGCTTTCTTT
TRBJ2-7	TRBD2	many	TRBV4-1	CASSQVGLAGTGYEQYF	TGCGCCAGCAGCCAAGTCGGCCTAGCGGGAACTGGGTACGAGCAGTACTTC
TRBJ1-5	-	-	TRBV4-1	CASSQDPVNQPQHF	TGCGCCAGCAGCCAAGATCCGGTAAATCAGCCCCAGCATTTT
TRBJ2-7	TRBD2	-	TRBV6-1	CASSPKVGTSIYEQYF	TGTGCCAGCAGTCCAAAAGTGGGGACTAGCATCTACGAGCAGTACTTC
TRBJ2-7	-	many	TRBV5-6	CASSQGPHEQYF	TGTGCCAGCAGCCAAGGTCCCCACGAGCAGTACTTC
TRBJ1-3	TRBD1	many	TRBV12-3/TRBV12-4	CASRLDRGSGNTIYF	TGTGCCAGCAGGTTGGACAGGGGGTCTGGAAACACCATATATTTT
TRBJ2-3	-	many	TRBV4-2	CASGHTDTQYF	TGTGCCAGCGGCCACACTGATACGCAGTATTTT
TRBJ2-1	-	many	TRBV29-1	CSVDAGEQFF	TGCAGCGTTGATGCGGGAGAGCAGTTCTTC
TRBJ2-4	TRBD1	few	TRBV7-9	CASSQGPENIRYF	TGTGCCAGCTCACAGGGGCCCGAAAACATTCGGTACTTC
TRBJ2-1	-	-	TRBV19	CASSISGAPNEQFF	TGTGCCAGTAGTATTTCGGGGGCGCCCAATGAGCAGTTCTTC
TRBJ2-2	TRBD2	many	TRBV4-3	CASSPHIAGLAGMSGELFF	TGCGCCAGCAGCCCACACATCGCTGGGCTAGCGGGGATGTCCGGGGAGCTGTTTTTT
TRBJ2-7	-	-	TRBV6-1	CASSDPGGRRTHF	TGTGCCAGCAGTGACCCCGGTGGCAGGAGAACGCACTTC
TRBJ1-5	-	few	TRBV2	CASSEWSGSQPQHF	TGTGCCAGCAGTGAATGGTCTGGGAGTCAGCCCCAGCATTTT
TRBJ1-5	-	many	TRBV28	CASSFPLRQDSNQPQHF	TGTGCCAGCAGTTTTCCCCTCCGACAGGATAGCAATCAGCCCCAGCATTTT
TRBJ1-1	-	many	TRBV7-9	CASSPPLNTEAFF	TGTGCCAGCAGCCCGCCCTTGAACACTGAAGCTTTCTTT
TRBJ2-5	TRBD1	many	TRBV20-1	CSASPSGQLQETQYF	TGCAGTGCTTCCCCATCGGGACAGTTACAAGAGACCCAGTACTTC
TRBJ2-1	-	few	TRBV3-2	CASRAGRRQITYNEQFF	TGTGCCAGCAGAGCCGGCAGGCGGCAAATTACCTACAATGAGCAGTTCTTC